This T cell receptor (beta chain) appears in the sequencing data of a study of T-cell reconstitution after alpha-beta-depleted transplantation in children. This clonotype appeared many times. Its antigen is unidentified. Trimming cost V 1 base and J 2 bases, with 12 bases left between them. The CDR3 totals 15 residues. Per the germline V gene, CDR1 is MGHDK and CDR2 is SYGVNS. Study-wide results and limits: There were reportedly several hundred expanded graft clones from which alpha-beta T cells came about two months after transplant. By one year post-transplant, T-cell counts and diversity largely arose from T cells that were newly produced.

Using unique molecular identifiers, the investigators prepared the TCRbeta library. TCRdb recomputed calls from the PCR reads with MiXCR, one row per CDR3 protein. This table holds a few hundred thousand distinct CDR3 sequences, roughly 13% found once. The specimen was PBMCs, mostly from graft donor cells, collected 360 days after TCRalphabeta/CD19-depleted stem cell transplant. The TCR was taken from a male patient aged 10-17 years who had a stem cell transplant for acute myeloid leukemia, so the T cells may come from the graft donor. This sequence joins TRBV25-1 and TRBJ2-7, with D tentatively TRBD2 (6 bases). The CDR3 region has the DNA TGTGCCAGCAGTGAATGGGCGGGGAACCCCTACGAGCAGTACTTC. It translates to CASSEWAGNPYEQYF.